The source of this T cell receptor (beta chain) is a study of cytomegalovirus exposure and HLA in healthy donors. Primers included in the PCR were 60 Vbeta and 13 Jbeta primers. The protocol was immunoSEQ multiplex PCR, while the TCRdb copy is restricted to in-frame clones and leaves out a portion. The data show approximately 82,000 clones, 62% seen once. The CDR3 extends over 15 amino acids. V was trimmed by 0 bases and J by 1 base, leaving 5 bases between them. Per germline, CDR1 SGHRS and CDR2 YFSETQ. This receptor was taken from a woman in her thirties in good health and CMV-seropositive. The rearrangement uses TRBV5-1 and TRBJ2-6, with D possibly TRBD1 on 5 matching bases. Sequenced sample: PBMCs. The CDR3 reads CASSLAGSGANVLTF. The CDR3 DNA sequence: TGCGCCAGCAGCTTGGCAGGGTCTGGGGCCAACGTCCTGACTTTC.